This T cell receptor (beta chain) was found in a study of blood T cell repertoires in COVID-19. This CDR3 comprises 12 residues. The V gene's germline CDR1 is SGHNT and CDR2 YYREEE (reference sequence). V was trimmed by 4 bases and J by 1 base, leaving 5 bases between them. Assay: immunoSEQ multiplex PCR; the TCRdb copy retains only in-frame clones and omits some. The sample has about 220,000 clones, approximately 83% seen once. The sample consisted of PBMCs or T cells enriched from blood (not recorded which). V and J are TRBV5-4 and TRBJ1-2; possibly TRBD1 for D (5 bases). This receptor was identified in a woman aged 55-69 years who had recovered from COVID-19. The CDR3 here is CASSDSNYGYTF. CDR3 bases: TGTGCCAGCAGCGACAGTAACTATGGCTACACCTTC.